This TCR beta chain was identified in a study of cytotoxic CD8 clonotypes in ibrutinib-treated CLL. Libraries were prepared by immunoSEQ multiplex PCR; TCRdb keeps only in-frame clonotypes and omits some of them. The table shows around 50,000 clones, with roughly 50% occurring only once. The CDR3 is made up of 16 amino acids. This chain connects TRBV21-1 to TRBJ2-3; the D call TRBD2 from the table was never checked on the DNA. TRBV21-1 is described as a pseudogene. The clonotype was recovered from a human donor with chronic lymphocytic leukemia. The sequences come from PBMCs, collected after 24 months of ibrutinib treatment. This CDR3 is CASTPKGRGTTDTQYF. CDR3 sequence (DNA): TGTGCCAGCACCCCGAAAGGGCGGGGAACCACAGATACGCAGTATTTT.